The 14 T cell receptor beta chains reported below all come from one sample, sequenced in a study of identical twins. TCRdb independently ran MiXCR on the 5' RACE reads; one entry per CDR3 protein. This table holds about 690,000 distinct CDR3 sequences, 6.1% found once. Material for sequencing was naive T cells sorted from blood. These receptors originate from a man younger than 35 in good health.

The V and J genes are TRBV5-1 and TRBJ2-5; possibly TRBD1 or TRBD2 for D (6 bases each). The germline V gene encodes CDR1 SGHRS and CDR2 YFSETQ. Between the trimmed V and J ends, which lost 6 bases and 5 bases, there was a span of 17 bases. CDR3 length equals 14 residues. Written as DNA, the CDR3 is TGCGCCAGCACCCTCCACGGGGGCCTTGAGACCCAGTACTTC. It translates to CASTLHGGLETQYF.

This clonotype was detected a few times. This chain uses TRBV2 with TRBJ1-1; TRBD1 agrees at 10 bases. The junction had 7 bases not matched to a gene; V was cut back by 8 bases and J by 7 bases. The CDR3 is made up of 13 amino acids. Germline CDR1 is SNHLY and CDR2 is FYNNEI. The CDR3 spells CASARDRGHEAFF. The CDR3, as DNA: TGTGCCAGCGCCCGGGACAGGGGACATGAAGCTTTCTTT.

The chain has TRBV12-3 or TRBV12-4 and TRBJ2-1; 11 bases fit TRBD2. The V and J ends lost 3 bases and 6 bases, in that order; junction bases with no gene match: 4. This CDR3 comprises 15 residues. CDR3 sequence reads: CASSFFGTSGNEQFF. Here the CDR3 DNA reads TGTGCCAGCAGTTTCTTCGGGACTAGCGGCAATGAGCAGTTCTTC.

Ten or more counts support this clonotype. V usage is TRBV18 and J usage is TRBJ1-5, with D uncertain. This CDR3 is built from 15 residues. Looked up from germline, CDR1 is KGHSH and CDR2 is LQKENI. The V end lost 3 bases, the J end lost 0 bases, and 9 bases lay between the germline ends. DNA of the CDR3: TGTGCCAGCTCACCGCCAGGTTATAGCAATCAGCCCCAGCATTTT. This sequence encodes CASSPPGYSNQPQHF.

This clonotype was counted a few times. The rearrangement links TRBV6-5 to TRBJ1-2; a possible D gene is TRBD1 (6 bases). There are 17 residues in the CDR3. Looked up from germline, CDR1 is MNHEY and CDR2 is SVGAGI. V was pared by 3 bases and J by 3 bases, with 20 bases between. CDR3 sequence (DNA): TGTGCCAGCAGTTATCGGGCAAGCTCGAGGGGGGACTATGGCTACACCTTC. This codes for CASSYRASSRGDYGYTF.

This clonotype was observed many times. V usage is TRBV15 and J usage is TRBJ2-7; 9 positions match TRBD1. The trim removed 5 bases at V and 6 bases at J, leaving 8 bases unmatched. Per germline, CDR1 LNHNV and CDR2 YYDKDF (reference sequence). This CDR3 spans 14 amino acids. CDR3 amino acids: CATSGTGGLPEQYF. As DNA, the CDR3 is TGTGCCACCAGCGGTACAGGGGGCCTACCCGAGCAGTACTTC.

This clonotype was seen a few times. The rearrangement joins TRBV10-3 to TRBJ2-3, with D possibly matching TRBD1 (5 bases). The germline V gene encodes CDR1 ENHRY and CDR2 SYGVKD. This CDR3 is built from 15 residues. V lost 2 bases, J lost 0 bases, and 9 bases lay in between. The CDR3 DNA follows: TGTGCCATCAGTGAGGACAGAACTAGCACAGATACGCAGTATTTT. Residues: CAISEDRTSTDTQYF.

The chain is built from TRBV14 and TRBJ2-3; TRBD2 aligns across 7 bases. The germline V gene encodes CDR1 SGHDN and CDR2 FVKESK. The V segment lost 4 bases and the J segment 2 bases; nucleotides outside the gene matches: 6. There are 15 residues in the CDR3. The CDR3 reads CASSPRAGDTDTQYF. The DNA for the CDR3 is TGTGCCAGCAGCCCTCGCGCGGGAGACACAGATACGCAGTATTTT.

The chain employs TRBV14 and TRBJ2-1; D unresolved. Germline CDR1 is SGHDN and CDR2 is FVKESK. CDR3 size: 13 residues. V was clipped by 3 bases and J by 8 bases, with 11 bases between them. CDR3 DNA sequence: TGTGCCAGCAGCCAGGTTGTCTCCCATGAGCAGTTCTTC. Protein product: CASSQVVSHEQFF. The entire variable domain, with the rest obtained from reference TRBV14 and TRBJ2-1, is as follows: EAGVTQFPSHSVIEKGQTVTLRCDPISGHDNLYWYRRVMGKEIKFLLHFVKESKQDESGMPNNRFLAERTGGTYSTLKVQPAELEDSGVYFCASSQVVSHEQFFGPGTRLTVL.

This clonotype was seen a handful of times. The rearrangement links TRBV5-1 to TRBJ2-3; D may match TRBD1 or TRBD2 (5 bases each). This CDR3 has 14 amino acids. Germline V gene data show CDR1 as SGHRS and CDR2 as YFSETQ. With 5 bases removed from V and 0 bases from J, the gap between germline ends came to 10 bases. The CDR3 DNA follows: TGCGCCAGCAGGGCCGGGACCAGCACAGATACGCAGTATTTT. Residues: CASRAGTSTDTQYF.

This clonotype showed up just a few times. The gene calls are TRBV2 and TRBJ2-6; tentative D call: TRBD1 (5 bases). Trimming removed 6 bases from V and 0 bases from J, with 12 bases in between. The CDR3 has 16 residues. CDR1 is SNHLY, CDR2 FYNNEI, per germline. Here the CDR3 reads CASSVTAPSGANVLTF. The CDR3 nucleotides are TGTGCCAGCAGCGTGACAGCACCCTCTGGGGCCAACGTCCTGACTTTC.

The genes are TRBV20-1 and TRBJ2-1; unclear D gene. Germline CDR1 is DFQATT and CDR2 is SNEGSKA (reference sequence). Trimming took 2 bases from V and 3 from J, leaving 5 bases between them. The CDR3 is made up of 12 amino acids. The CDR3 DNA reads as TGCAGTGCTAGATTGGGCTACAATGAGCAGTTCTTC. The encoded protein is CSARLGYNEQFF.

This clonotype came up many times. This rearrangement joins TRBV12-3 or TRBV12-4 to TRBJ2-7, with 8 bases that match TRBD2. The CDR3 runs 15 residues. V shed 0 bases and J 2 bases; nucleotides not matched to a gene: 3. CDR3 sequence: CASSLAGLGAYEQYF. CDR3 sequence (DNA): TGTGCCAGCAGTTTAGCGGGACTAGGGGCCTACGAGCAGTACTTC.

In this sample, this clonotype turned up many times. The rearrangement uses TRBV4-3 and TRBJ2-1; TRBD2 agrees at 7 bases. Per germline, CDR1 LGHNA and CDR2 YSLEER. The CDR3 length is 17 residues. V was clipped by 0 bases and J by 2 bases; unmatched bases: 7. CDR3 protein: CASSQDAGVPTYNEQFF. The CDR3 nucleotides read TGCGCCAGCAGCCAAGATGCGGGGGTCCCCACCTACAATGAGCAGTTCTTC.